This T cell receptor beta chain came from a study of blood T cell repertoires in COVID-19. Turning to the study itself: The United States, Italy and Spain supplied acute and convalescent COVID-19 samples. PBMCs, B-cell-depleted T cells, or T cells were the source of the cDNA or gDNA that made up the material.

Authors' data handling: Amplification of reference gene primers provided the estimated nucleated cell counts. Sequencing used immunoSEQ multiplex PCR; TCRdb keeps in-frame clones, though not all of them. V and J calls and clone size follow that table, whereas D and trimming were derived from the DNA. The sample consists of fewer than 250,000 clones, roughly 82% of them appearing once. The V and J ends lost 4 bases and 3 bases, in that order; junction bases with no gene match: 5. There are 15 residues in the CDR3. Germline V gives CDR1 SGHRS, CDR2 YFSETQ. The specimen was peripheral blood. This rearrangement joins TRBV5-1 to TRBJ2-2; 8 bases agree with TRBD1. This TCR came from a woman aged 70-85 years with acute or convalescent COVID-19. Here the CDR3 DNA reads TGCGCCAGCAGCCCGGGACAGGCCGACACCGGGGAGCTGTTTTTT. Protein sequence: CASSPGQADTGELFF.